The 25 T cell receptor beta chains below come from one sample, sequenced in a study of STAT5B mutations in CD4+ large granular lymphocyte leukemia. TCRdb's table, derived via immunoSEQ multiplex PCR, lists solely in-frame clones and lacks some. In the table there are nearly 35,000 clones, about 85% of which are singletons. What was sequenced was CD4+ T cells from blood buffy coats. These receptors all come from a human donor in good health.

The chain combines TRBV27 with TRBJ2-1, with TRBD2 identical over 7 bases. Germline loops: CDR1 MNHEY, CDR2 SMNVEV (reference sequence). Germline trimming cut 2 bases from V and 10 bases from J; bases unmatched to any gene: 8. The CDR3 contains 14 residues. CDR3: CASSLQRDPMEQFF. For the CDR3, the DNA is TGTGCCAGCAGTTTACAGCGGGACCCGATGGAGCAGTTCTTC.

DNA of the CDR3: TGTGCCAGCAGTGAAGGGTTAAGGCAGTACTTC. Amino acids: CASSEGLRQYF. The V call is TRBV6-5, the J call TRBJ2-7; D is ambiguous. CDR1 and CDR2 from the germline V gene are MNHEY and SVGAGI. CDR3 length equals 11 residues. V was clipped by 5 bases and J by 9 bases, with 11 bases between them.

The chain combines TRBV7-2 with TRBJ2-1; 15 positions agree with TRBD2. The V segment lost 5 bases and the J segment 11 bases; nucleotides outside the gene matches: 7. In germline, CDR1 is SGHTA, CDR2 FQGNSA. This CDR3 spans 15 amino acids. The CDR3 reads CASSIGLAGGQKQFF. The CDR3 nucleotides are TGTGCCAGCAGCATCGGACTAGCGGGAGGGCAGAAGCAGTTCTTC.

This clone was detected once. The V and J genes are TRBV18 and TRBJ1-5; no clear D. This CDR3 region has 14 residues. V was clipped by 2 bases and J by 4 bases, with 9 bases between them. Germline V gene data show CDR1 as KGHSH and CDR2 as LQKENI. CDR3 bases: TGTGCCAGCTCACCAGGCCGGAATAATCAGCCCCAGCATTTT. The encoded protein is CASSPGRNNQPQHF. Filled out from reference TRBV18 and TRBJ1-5, the complete variable domain reads NAGVMQNPRHLVRRRGQEARLRCSPMKGHSHVYWYRQLPEEGLKFMVYLQKENIIDESGMPKERFSAEFPKEGPSILRIQQVVRGDSAAYFCASSPGRNNQPQHFGDGTRLSIL.

This clone was recorded only once. The chain uses TRBV9 and TRBJ2-1; unclear D gene. From germline, CDR1 is SGDLS and CDR2 YYNGEE. This CDR3 has 14 residues. V was pared by 2 bases and J by 6 bases, with 12 bases between. In DNA form, the CDR3 reads TGTGCCAGCAGCGTTCAGGTCGGACGCAATGAGCAGTTCTTC. It specifies CASSVQVGRNEQFF.

The chain has TRBV27 and TRBJ2-3; 13 nucleotides match TRBD2. Looked up from germline, CDR1 is MNHEY and CDR2 is SMNVEV (reference sequence). V dropped 8 bases and J dropped 6; count of bases not matched to a gene: 11. This CDR3 comprises 16 residues. CDR3 sequence reads: CASVSRTSGSGDTQYF. For the CDR3, the DNA is TGTGCCAGCGTTTCCCGGACTAGCGGGAGTGGCGATACGCAGTATTTT.

The chain is built from TRBV27 and TRBJ1-2; 9 positions agree with TRBD1. The length of the CDR3 is 14 residues. V lost 6 bases to trimming and J lost 2 bases; unmatched junction nucleotides: 4. Germline V CDR1 and CDR2: MNHEY, SMNVEV (reference sequence). CDR3 region: CASRPTGGNYGYTF. The CDR3 DNA follows: TGTGCCAGCAGACCAACAGGGGGCAACTATGGCTACACCTTC.

The CDR3 region is CAISRGQGIADTIYF. For the CDR3, the DNA is TGTGCCATCAGCCGGGGACAGGGGATTGCGGACACCATATATTTT. This chain joins TRBV10-3 and TRBJ1-3; 10 bases align to TRBD1. Germline V gives CDR1 ENHRY, CDR2 SYGVKD. The CDR3 consists of 15 residues. The junction had 10 bases not matched to a gene; V was cut back by 6 bases and J by 8 bases.

The chain couples TRBV6-5 to TRBJ2-7; a weak D match, TRBD1 (6 bases). Germline V gene data show CDR1 as MNHEY and CDR2 as SVGAGI. V was cut by 2 bases and J by 5 bases, with 7 bases left in between. The CDR3 consists of 12 residues. The CDR3 reads CASSYTGNEQYF. The CDR3 DNA is TGTGCCAGCAGTTACACAGGGAACGAGCAGTACTTC.

The gene calls are TRBV6-5 and TRBJ1-3; the D is unclear. The germline V gene has CDR1 MNHEY and CDR2 SVGAGI. Trimming removed 2 bases at V and 3 bases at J, with 8 bases between. This CDR3 has 14 amino acids. CDR3: CASSYEANGNTIYF. The CDR3 bases are TGTGCCAGCAGTTACGAAGCAAATGGAAACACCATATATTTT.

The chain couples TRBV2 to TRBJ1-2, with 10 bases that match TRBD1. The CDR3 extends over 12 amino acids. V lost 10 bases to trimming and J lost 8 bases; unmatched junction nucleotides: 7. CDR1 is SNHLY and CDR2 is FYNNEI in the germline V gene. This chain's CDR3 is CAIRQGAMGYTF. The CDR3 DNA reads TGTGCCATAAGACAGGGGGCTATGGGCTACACCTTC.

The V call is TRBV7-6, the J call TRBJ2-7, with D maybe TRBD1 (7 bases). Germline V CDR1 and CDR2: SGHVS, FNYEAQ. Trimming removed 5 bases at V and 4 bases at J, with 15 bases between. The CDR3 totals 14 residues. CDR3 nucleotide sequence: TGTGCCAGCAGCCCCAGGGGGGTTGGGTACGAGCAGTACTTC. It encodes CASSPRGVGYEQYF.

The rearrangement links TRBV10-3 to TRBJ2-1; 12 bases are a match to TRBD1. The V and J ends lost 7 bases and 8 bases, in that order; junction bases with no gene match: 6. Germline V lookup: CDR1 ENHRY, CDR2 SYGVKD. The CDR3 loop spans 14 amino acids. CDR3 protein: CAITPGTGGDEQFF. CDR3 nucleotide sequence: TGTGCCATCACCCCAGGGACAGGGGGCGATGAGCAGTTCTTC.

As to this clone: Its ends do not fully match the called genes, so a read error is possible. CDR3: CASSEEGYEAFF. In DNA, the CDR3 is TGTGCCAGCAGCGAAGAGGGTTATGAAGCTTTCTTT. This chain joins TRBV2 and TRBJ1-1; D unclear. CDR3 length: 12 residues. Germline assignment: CDR1 SNHLY and CDR2 FYNNEI. Supplemented by reference TRBV2 and TRBJ1-1, the full variable domain reads EPEVTQTPSHQVTQMGQEVILRCVPISNHLYFYWYRQILGQKVEFLVSFYNNEISEKSEIFDDQFSVERPDGSNFTLKIRSTKLEDSAMYFCASSEEGYEAFFGQGTRLTVV.

The chain couples TRBV5-5 to TRBJ2-3; tentatively, D is TRBD2 (5 bases). Germline CDR1 and CDR2: SGHKS and YYEKEE (reference sequence). The CDR3 runs to 14 residues. V was trimmed by 0 bases and J by 4 bases, leaving 9 bases between them. CDR3 sequence: CASSLVGVSDTQYF. CDR3 DNA: TGTGCCAGCAGCTTGGTCGGGGTGTCAGATACGCAGTATTTT.

Only one count was recorded for this clone. This chain uses TRBV14 with TRBJ2-7; TRBD1 aligns across 8 bases. The CDR3 is made up of 11 amino acids. CDR1 and CDR2 from the germline V gene are SGHDN and FVKESK. V lost 11 bases and J lost 3; bases outside the gene matches: 3. The chain's CDR3 is CACGQGYEQYF. The CDR3 nucleotides read TGTGCCTGCGGACAGGGCTACGAGCAGTACTTC.

J is TRBJ2-7 and V is TRBV6-1; TRBD1 might be the D (5 bases). Per the germline V gene, CDR1 is MNHNS and CDR2 is SASEGT. Trimming pared 7 bases from V and 2 bases from J, leaving 15 bases between. The CDR3 runs 14 residues. The CDR3 region is CASTLRGGTYEQYF. The CDR3, as DNA: TGTGCCAGCACCCTAAGGGGCGGAACCTACGAGCAGTACTTC.

This clone was detected a few times. This rearrangement joins TRBV10-3 to TRBJ1-1; no clear D. V lost 3 bases and J lost 1, with 12 bases in between. CDR1 is ENHRY and CDR2 is SYGVKD in the germline V gene. The CDR3 has 15 residues. CDR3 region: CAISELEPSNTEAFF. The CDR3 coding sequence is TGTGCCATCAGTGAATTGGAGCCGTCGAACACTGAAGCTTTCTTT.

This chain joins TRBV7-2 and TRBJ2-7, with 7 bases that match TRBD1. J was trimmed by 0 bases and V by 5 bases; bases with no gene match: 4. Germline assignment: CDR1 SGHTA and CDR2 FQGNSA. This CDR3 is 14 amino acids long. The CDR3 reads CASSPGQSSYEQYF. The DNA for the CDR3 is TGTGCCAGCAGCCCGGGACAGAGCTCCTACGAGCAGTACTTC.

Only one count was recorded for this clone. This chain links TRBV5-1 with TRBJ2-5; 8 bases match TRBD2. V gave up 4 bases and J gave up 3 bases; unmatched junction bases: 2. The CDR3 extends over 13 amino acids. Germline-derived CDR1 and CDR2 are SGHRS and YFSETQ. CDR3 in amino acids: CASSPAGEETQYF. As DNA, the CDR3 is TGCGCCAGCAGCCCAGCGGGAGAAGAGACCCAGTACTTC. The variable domain in full, with the rest retrieved from reference TRBV5-1 and TRBJ2-5, is KAGVTQTPRYLIKTRGQQVTLSCSPISGHRSVSWYQQTPGQGLQFLFEYFSETQRNKGNFPGRFSGRQFSNSRSEMNVSTLELGDSALYLCASSPAGEETQYFGPGTRLLVL.

The chain uses TRBV7-6 and TRBJ2-2; TRBD1 aligns across 8 bases. The V and J ends lost 5 bases and 5 bases, in that order; junction bases with no gene match: 7. The CDR3 sequence is 15 residues long. Germline CDR1 reads SGHVS; CDR2 reads FNYEAQ. The CDR3: CASSLQGALTGELFF. The CDR3 DNA reads TGTGCCAGCAGCCTCCAGGGGGCATTGACCGGGGAGCTGTTTTTT.

The V and J genes are TRBV7-6 and TRBJ1-2; D uncertain. V lost 5 bases and J 1 base, leaving 17 bases between the germline ends. The length of the CDR3 is 16 residues. Germline CDR1 SGHVS, CDR2 FNYEAQ. The CDR3 reads CASSPFTYHDNYGYTF. In DNA, the CDR3 is TGTGCCAGCAGCCCCTTTACGTATCACGATAACTATGGCTACACCTTC.

The count of this clone is one. This rearrangement joins TRBV5-4 to TRBJ2-5; D remains ambiguous. The DNA end is a closer match to TRBJ2-7, so the J assignment may be wrong. The germline V gene has CDR1 SGHNT and CDR2 YYREEE (reference sequence). The CDR3 is 15 amino acids. The CDR3 sequence: CASSPEVSRPDEQYF. In DNA form, the CDR3 reads TGTGCCAGCAGCCCGGAAGTGTCGAGGCCCGACGAGCAGTACTTC.

The CDR3 coding sequence is TGTGCCAGCCCCCGTGAAGGTGGGATATCCTACAATGAGCAGTTCTTC. Protein sequence: CASPREGGISYNEQFF. V is TRBV18 and J is TRBJ2-1; D is undetermined. The CDR3 runs 16 residues. V dropped 8 bases and J dropped 1 base, with 18 bases sitting between them. Germline V CDR1 and CDR2: KGHSH, LQKENI.

This chain connects TRBV19 to TRBJ2-5; D not certain. V lost 2 bases and J lost 5, with 6 bases in between. The CDR3 consists of 12 residues. Germline V gene sequence: CDR1 LNHDA, CDR2 SQIVND (reference sequence). CDR3 in DNA: TGTGCCAGTAGTATAAACGCCGAGACCCAGTACTTC. It is translated as CASSINAETQYF.